This T cell receptor beta chain was sequenced during a study of Ad26.COV2.S vaccination and SARS-CoV-2 variants. The V end lost 2 bases, the J end lost 3 bases, and 9 bases lay between the germline ends. This CDR3 contains 14 residues. In germline, CDR1 is SGHRS, CDR2 YFSETQ. Treatment of the sample: some 19 received Ad26.COV2.S at low or high dose, single or two shots; roughly five received placebo; per-sample allocation not given. The study sampled participants on day 63 after the first vaccine or placebo injection. This clone appeared a few times. Different DNA sequences within this sample yield the same CDR3. Assay: immunoSEQ multiplex PCR; the TCRdb copy retains only in-frame clones and omits some. This sample has 300,000 to 400,000 clones, with 87% found just once.

The material was peripheral blood, obtained in a trial of Ad26.COV2.S vaccine versus placebo. The chain carries TRBV5-1 and TRBJ1-5; D not certain. The source of this sequence is a person between 18 and 65 years old who received the Ad26.COV2.S COVID-19 vaccine or a placebo. The CDR3 sequence: CASSLGGNNQPQHF. As DNA, the CDR3 is TGCGCCAGCAGCTTAGGTGGGAACAATCAGCCCCAGCATTTT.